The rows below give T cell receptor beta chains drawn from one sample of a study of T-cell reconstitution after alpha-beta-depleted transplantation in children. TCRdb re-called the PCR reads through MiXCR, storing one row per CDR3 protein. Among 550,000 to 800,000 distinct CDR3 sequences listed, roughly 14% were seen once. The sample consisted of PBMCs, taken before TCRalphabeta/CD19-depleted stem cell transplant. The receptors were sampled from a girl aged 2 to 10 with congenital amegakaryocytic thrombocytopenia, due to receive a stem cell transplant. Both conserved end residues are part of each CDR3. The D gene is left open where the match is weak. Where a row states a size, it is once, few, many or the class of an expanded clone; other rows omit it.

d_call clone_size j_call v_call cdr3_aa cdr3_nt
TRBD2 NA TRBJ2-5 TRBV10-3 CATAGGAGTETQYF TGTGCCACCGCGGGAGGAGCGGGAACAGAGACCCAGTACTTC
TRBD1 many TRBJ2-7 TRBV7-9 CASSLAYRGRYEQYF TGTGCCAGCAGCTTAGCTTACAGGGGGCGATACGAGCAGTACTTC
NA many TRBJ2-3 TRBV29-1 CSVVAVSTDTQYF TGCAGCGTAGTAGCAGTTAGCACAGATACGCAGTATTTT
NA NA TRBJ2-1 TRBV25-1 CASSERVLSPRDEQFF TGTGCCAGCAGTGAGCGCGTGTTAAGCCCCAGGGATGAGCAGTTCTTC
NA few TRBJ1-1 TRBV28 CASLKILNTEAFF TGTGCCAGCCTAAAAATTCTTAACACTGAAGCTTTCTTT
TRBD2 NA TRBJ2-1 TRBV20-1 CSAPRLAGTGNEQFF TGCAGTGCTCCGAGACTAGCGGGGACAGGAAATGAGCAGTTCTTC
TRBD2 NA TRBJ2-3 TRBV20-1 CSWESGRGTDTQYF TGCAGCTGGGAAAGCGGGAGGGGCACAGATACGCAGTATTTT
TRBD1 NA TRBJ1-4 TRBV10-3 CAISADRDDEKLFF TGTGCCATCAGTGCCGACAGGGATGATGAAAAACTGTTTTTT
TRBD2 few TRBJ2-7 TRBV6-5 CASSSEREGSYEQYF TGTGCCAGCAGTTCCGAGCGGGAGGGCTCCTACGAGCAGTACTTC
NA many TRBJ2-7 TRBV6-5 CASSYSLAASYEQYF TGTGCCAGCAGTTACTCATTAGCGGCATCCTACGAGCAGTACTTC
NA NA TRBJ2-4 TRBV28 CASSLGADHLRDIQYF TGTGCCAGCAGTTTAGGGGCAGACCACCTCAGGGACATTCAGTACTTC
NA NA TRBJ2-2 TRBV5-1 CASSLEGVHTGELFF TGCGCCAGCAGCTTGGAGGGGGTGCACACCGGGGAGCTGTTTTTT
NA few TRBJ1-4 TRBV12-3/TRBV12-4 CASTPGLPNEKLFF TGTGCCAGCACCCCGGGACTGCCCAATGAAAAACTGTTTTTT
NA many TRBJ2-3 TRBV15 CATSSGLDTQYF TGTGCCACCAGCAGCGGACTGGATACGCAGTATTTT
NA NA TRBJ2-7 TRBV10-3 CAISPAGPHEQYF TGTGCCATCAGTCCGGCAGGGCCCCACGAGCAGTACTTC
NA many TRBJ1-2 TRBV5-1 CASSLEPDYGYTF TGCGCCAGCAGCTTGGAGCCAGACTATGGCTACACCTTC
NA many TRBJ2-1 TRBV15 CATSRGGNEQFF TGTGCCACCAGCAGAGGAGGGAATGAGCAGTTCTTC
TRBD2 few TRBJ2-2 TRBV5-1 CASSAPAGTSEANTGELFF TGCGCCAGCAGCGCCCCTGCCGGGACTAGCGAGGCGAACACCGGGGAGCTGTTTTTT
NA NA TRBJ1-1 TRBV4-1 CASSQEDRGDTEAFF TGCGCCAGCAGCCAAGAAGACAGAGGGGACACTGAAGCTTTCTTT
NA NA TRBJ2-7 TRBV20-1 CSARPTEGVSYEQYF TGCAGTGCTAGACCAACGGAGGGGGTATCCTACGAGCAGTACTTC
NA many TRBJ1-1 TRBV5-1 CASSLKNTEAFF TGCGCCAGCAGCTTAAAGAACACTGAAGCTTTCTTT
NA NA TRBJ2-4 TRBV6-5 CASSYRLASDIQYF TGTGCCAGCAGTTACCGTCTAGCGTCAGACATTCAGTACTTC
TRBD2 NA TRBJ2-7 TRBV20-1 CSATSGITYEQYF TGCAGTGCCACTAGCGGAATTACCTACGAGCAGTACTTC
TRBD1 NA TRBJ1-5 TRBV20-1 CSAVLTGFFDQPQHF TGCAGTGCTGTACTGACAGGGTTTTTTGATCAGCCCCAGCATTTT
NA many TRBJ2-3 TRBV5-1 CASSWITGLTDTQYF TGCGCCAGCAGCTGGATCACCGGGCTCACAGATACGCAGTATTTT
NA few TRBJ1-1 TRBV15 CATSSPPLGDNTEAFF TGTGCCACCAGCAGCCCCCCCTTGGGGGATAACACTGAAGCTTTCTTT
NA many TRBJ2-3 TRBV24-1 CATSDLSNTQYF TGTGCCACCAGTGATTTAAGTAATACGCAGTATTTT
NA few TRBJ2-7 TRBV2 CASTPIEGMYEQYF TGTGCCAGCACGCCAATTGAGGGGATGTACGAGCAGTACTTC
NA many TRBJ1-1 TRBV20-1 CSATDPGAEAFF TGCAGTGCTACGGACCCGGGGGCTGAAGCTTTCTTT
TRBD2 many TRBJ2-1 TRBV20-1 CSAREASGYNEQFF TGCAGTGCTCGGGAGGCTAGCGGATACAATGAGCAGTTCTTC
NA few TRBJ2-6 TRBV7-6 CASSLMASGANVLTF TGTGCCAGCAGCTTAATGGCCTCTGGGGCCAACGTCCTGACTTTC
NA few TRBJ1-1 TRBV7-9 CASTVIGNTEAFF TGTGCCAGCACTGTTATCGGGAACACTGAAGCTTTCTTT
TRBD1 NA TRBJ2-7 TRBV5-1 CASRNGQGGSGEQYF TGCGCCAGCAGGAATGGACAGGGGGGTTCCGGCGAGCAGTACTTC
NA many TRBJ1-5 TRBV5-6 CASSLADSNQPQHF TGTGCCAGCAGCTTGGCCGATAGCAATCAGCCCCAGCATTTT
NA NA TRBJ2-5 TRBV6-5 CASSYGQGDGETQYF TGTGCCAGCAGTTACGGTCAGGGAGATGGAGAGACCCAGTACTTC
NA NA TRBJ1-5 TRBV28 CASSFFRWSNQPQHF TGTGCCAGCAGTTTTTTTAGGTGGAGCAATCAGCCCCAGCATTTT
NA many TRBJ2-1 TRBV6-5 CASSYTGAGSNNEQFF TGTGCCAGCAGTTACACGGGCGCAGGGTCGAACAATGAGCAGTTCTTC
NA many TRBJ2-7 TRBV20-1 CSARVLTGSFLYEQYF TGCAGTGCTAGAGTGTTAACGGGGAGCTTCCTCTACGAGCAGTACTTC
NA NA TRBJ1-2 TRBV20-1 CSTTPTALGGYTF TGCAGTACCACCCCGACAGCCCTGGGAGGCTACACCTTC
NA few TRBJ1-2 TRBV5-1 CASRILGISNYGYTF TGCGCCAGCAGAATTCTTGGGATATCTAACTATGGCTACACCTTC
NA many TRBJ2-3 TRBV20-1 CSARVPRRGENTDTQYF TGCAGTGCTAGAGTTCCCCGCCGCGGGGAGAACACAGATACGCAGTATTTT
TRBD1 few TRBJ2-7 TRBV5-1 CASSGIQGWSYEQYF TGCGCCAGCAGCGGCATACAGGGGTGGTCCTACGAGCAGTACTTC
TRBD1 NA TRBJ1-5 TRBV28 CASSFLMDREGQPQHF TGTGCCAGCAGTTTCCTGATGGACAGGGAAGGTCAGCCCCAGCATTTT
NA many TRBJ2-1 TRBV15 CATSIIMGKDGNEQFF TGTGCCACCAGCATCATCATGGGAAAGGATGGGAATGAGCAGTTCTTC
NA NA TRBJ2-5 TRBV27 CASSLRYREETQYF TGTGCCAGCAGTTTAAGGTACAGGGAAGAGACCCAGTACTTC
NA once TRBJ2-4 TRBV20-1 CSASLPGGNIQYF TGCAGTGCTAGCCTCCCCGGGGGAAACATTCAGTACTTC
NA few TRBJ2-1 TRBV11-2 CASSLRQMLKRLYNEQFF TGTGCCAGCAGCTTACGACAGATGCTCAAGCGGCTTTACAATGAGCAGTTCTTC
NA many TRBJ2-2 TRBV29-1 CSVEFPTGALPGELFF TGCAGCGTTGAATTTCCCACCGGGGCCCTCCCCGGGGAGCTGTTTTTT
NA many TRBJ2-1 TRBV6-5 CASSYSTDSYNEQFF TGTGCCAGCAGTTACTCGACTGATTCCTACAATGAGCAGTTCTTC
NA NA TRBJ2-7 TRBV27 CASSLSSGYYEQYF TGTGCCAGCAGTTTATCCAGCGGATACTACGAGCAGTACTTC
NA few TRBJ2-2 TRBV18 CASSPGARTGELFF TGTGCCAGCTCACCGGGAGCCCGGACCGGGGAGCTGTTTTTT
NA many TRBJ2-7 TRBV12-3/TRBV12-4 CASSFGRVTEQYF TGTGCCAGCAGTTTCGGCAGGGTTACCGAGCAGTACTTC